This is a list of T cell receptor beta chains from one sample in a study of technical replicates of blood from a handful of donors. Assay: immunoSEQ multiplex PCR; the TCRdb copy retains only in-frame clones and omits some. Among some 66,000 clones, roughly 98% were seen once, and the ten largest hold over 0.15%. The sample was T cells isolated from PBMCs. Receptor source: a human donor in good health. CDR3s include the opening cysteine and the closing phenylalanine or tryptophan. Each record gives: CDR3 DNA, CDR3 protein, V gene, clone size, D gene, J gene. D genes are given only for firm matches. The size field is filled for only some rows; it gives once, few, many or a size class.

CDR3 DNA: TGCAATTTAGCCGAACGGGCCAAAAACATTCAGTACTTC
CDR3 protein: CNLAERAKNIQYF
V gene: TRBV27
clone size: .
D gene: .
J gene: TRBJ2-4

CDR3 DNA: TGTGCCAGCAGCTTAGGGACACATACCAATGAGCAGTTCTTC
CDR3 protein: CASSLGTHTNEQFF
V gene: TRBV7-9
clone size: .
D gene: .
J gene: TRBJ2-1

CDR3 DNA: TGCGCCAGCAGCCCGAACGACAGGAGCTCCTACAATGAGCAGTTCTTC
CDR3 protein: CASSPNDRSSYNEQFF
V gene: TRBV5-1
clone size: .
D gene: .
J gene: TRBJ2-1

CDR3 DNA: TGTGCCAGCAGTCAACGGGGGGGCTGTTATGAGCAGTTCTTC
CDR3 protein: CASSQRGGCYEQFF
V gene: TRBV21-1
clone size: .
D gene: .
J gene: TRBJ2-1

CDR3 DNA: TGTGCCAGCAGCTTGATTCAAGGGGAAAGGCCCCAGCATTTT
CDR3 protein: CASSLIQGERPQHF
V gene: TRBV5-5
clone size: .
D gene: .
J gene: TRBJ1-5

CDR3 DNA: TGTGCCAGCAGTTTGACAGGGTCCGAGCAGTACTTC
CDR3 protein: CASSLTGSEQYF
V gene: TRBV6-5
clone size: .
D gene: TRBD1
J gene: TRBJ2-7

CDR3 DNA: TGTGCCAGCAGCTTCGGGGGGGCCGAGGAGACCCAGTACTTC
CDR3 protein: CASSFGGAEETQYF
V gene: TRBV5-4
clone size: .
D gene: TRBD2
J gene: TRBJ2-5

CDR3 DNA: TGCGCCAGCAGCCAAGAGCCGCAGGAAATTAGAGATACGCAGTATTTT
CDR3 protein: CASSQEPQEIRDTQYF
V gene: TRBV4-1
clone size: .
D gene: .
J gene: TRBJ2-3

CDR3 DNA: TGTGCCAGCAGCCTATACAGGGATAGAGAGACCCAGTACTTC
CDR3 protein: CASSLYRDRETQYF
V gene: TRBV7-9
clone size: once
D gene: .
J gene: TRBJ2-5

CDR3 DNA: TGTGCCAGCAGCCATCGAGTAGGGGTGAAGGGCTACGAGCAGTACTTC
CDR3 protein: CASSHRVGVKGYEQYF
V gene: TRBV13
clone size: .
D gene: .
J gene: TRBJ2-7

CDR3 DNA: TGTGCCAGCAGTTTGACATCAGGACAGGGCTACGAGCAGTACTTC
CDR3 protein: CASSLTSGQGYEQYF
V gene: TRBV28
clone size: .
D gene: TRBD1
J gene: TRBJ2-7

CDR3 DNA: TGTGCCAGCAGCCTATGGGACAGGAGGACACCACAGGACACTGAAGCTTTCTTT
CDR3 protein: CASSLWDRRTPQDTEAFF
V gene: TRBV21-1
clone size: once
D gene: .
J gene: TRBJ1-1

CDR3 DNA: TGTGCCAGCAGTGACCGCCCCGGGACTAGCGGAAGCACAGATACGCAGTATTTT
CDR3 protein: CASSDRPGTSGSTDTQYF
V gene: TRBV6-4
clone size: .
D gene: TRBD2
J gene: TRBJ2-3

CDR3 DNA: TGTGCCTGGAGTGATGGTACACGGAGGAATGGCTACACCTTC
CDR3 protein: CAWSDGTRRNGYTF
V gene: TRBV30
clone size: .
D gene: .
J gene: TRBJ1-2

CDR3 DNA: TGTGCCAGCAGCAGACGGGACAGAAGCTCCTACGAGCAGTACTTC
CDR3 protein: CASSRRDRSSYEQYF
V gene: TRBV6-5
clone size: .
D gene: TRBD1
J gene: TRBJ2-7

CDR3 DNA: TGTGCCAGCAGCTTAGGCAGGAACACTGAAGCTTTCTTT
CDR3 protein: CASSLGRNTEAFF
V gene: TRBV11-3
clone size: .
D gene: .
J gene: TRBJ1-1

CDR3 DNA: TGCGCCAGCAGCTCGGTCGCAGGGGTTTCACCCCTCCACTTT
CDR3 protein: CASSSVAGVSPLHF
V gene: TRBV23-1
clone size: .
D gene: .
J gene: TRBJ1-6

CDR3 DNA: TGTGCCAGCAGTTTAGGGAGGAGTGAGCAGTTCTTC
CDR3 protein: CASSLGRSEQFF
V gene: TRBV27
clone size: once
D gene: .
J gene: TRBJ2-1

CDR3 DNA: TGTGCCATCAGTGACGAGGGTGGGATCTCTGGGGCCAACGTCCTGACTTTC
CDR3 protein: CAISDEGGISGANVLTF
V gene: TRBV10-3
clone size: .
D gene: .
J gene: TRBJ2-6

CDR3 DNA: TGTGCCAGCAGTCATGGCAGGGGCATGGGGGAGCTGTTTTTT
CDR3 protein: CASSHGRGMGELFF
V gene: TRBV27
clone size: .
D gene: .
J gene: TRBJ2-2

CDR3 DNA: TGTGCCAGCAGTTTATACCAGGGGCCGGGGGAGCTGTTTTTT
CDR3 protein: CASSLYQGPGELFF
V gene: TRBV28
clone size: .
D gene: .
J gene: TRBJ2-2